These 27 T cell receptor beta chains originate from one sample sequenced in a study of CXCR3-negative and CXCR3-positive naive CD8 T cells. Study outcomes and limitations: Compared with CXCR3-negative naive cells, CXCR3-positive naive cells showed more hydrophobic TRB CDR3s.

Libraries of TRB cDNA were made by 5' RACE and carried UMIs. TCRdb reprocessed the 5' RACE reads, keeping one entry per CDR3 protein, no DNA. The sample totals about 110,000 distinct CDR3 sequences; its top ten clones hold approximately 0.37%. The antigens for these receptors are not known. Input material: naive CXCR3+ CD8+ T cells from blood. The subset denotes: CD45RO-CCR7+CD27+CD95- naive CD8+ T cells expressing CXCR3 (TNR3+). Receptors were obtained from a human donor in good health. Some clones in this sample may be carry-over from other donors' samples.

Here the CDR3 reads CASSLAQNTGELFF. The rearrangement links TRBV5-5 to TRBJ2-2. There are 14 residues in the CDR3. Germline-derived CDR1 and CDR2 are SGHKS and YYEKEE (reference sequence).

The rearrangement uses TRBV5-1 and TRBJ2-1. The CDR3 is made up of 16 amino acids. Germline loops: CDR1 SGHRS, CDR2 YFSETQ. CDR3 loop: CASSLDHPSSYNEQFF.

The chain employs TRBV29-1 and TRBJ2-7; the D gene TCRdb calls, TRBD1, cannot be checked with no DNA. The V gene's germline CDR1 is SQVTM and CDR2 ANQGSEA. This CDR3 is built from 13 residues. The CDR3 reads CSVGGGGSYEQYF.

V usage is TRBV12-3 or TRBV12-4 and J usage is TRBJ2-1. The CDR3 consists of 16 residues. The CDR3 loop is CASSLVYRGPYNEQFF.

V gene TRBV29-1 combines with J gene TRBJ2-7; with no DNA, the TCRdb D assignment of TRBD1 cannot be verified. The CDR3 length is 15 residues. Germline assignment: CDR1 SQVTM and CDR2 ANQGSEA. This chain's CDR3 is CTLSYPPAPTYEQYF.

The genes are TRBV7-6 and TRBJ2-7; TCRdb reports TRBD1, a call that lacks DNA to check it against. CDR1 SGHVS and CDR2 FNYEAQ come from the germline V gene. The CDR3 has 15 residues. The CDR3 loop reads CASSLAPSPTYEQYF.

The gene calls are TRBV20-1 and TRBJ2-2; TCRdb designates TRBD2, a call that cannot be tested without DNA. Germline lookup yields CDR1 DFQATT and CDR2 SNEGSKA (reference sequence). CDR3 length equals 20 residues. The CDR3 reads CSARDWPARFGDANTGELFF.

The chain joins TRBV7-9 to TRBJ2-5; TCRdb's assignment of TRBD2 cannot be checked, as there is no DNA. This CDR3 region has 16 residues. The germline V gene has CDR1 SEHNR and CDR2 FQNEAQ (reference sequence). The CDR3 protein is CASSLVEQGQQETQYF. The variable domain in full, with the rest retrieved from reference TRBV7-9 and TRBJ2-5, is DTGVSQNPRHKITKRGQNVTFRCDPISEHNRLYWYRQTLGQGPEFLTYFQNEAQLEKSRLLSDRFSAERPKGSFSTLEIQRTEQGDSAMYLCASSLVEQGQQETQYFGPGTRLLVL.

The chain is built from TRBV3-1 and TRBJ1-1; TCRdb's assignment of TRBD1 cannot be checked, as there is no DNA. The length of the CDR3 is 12 residues. Per the germline V gene, CDR1 is LGHDT and CDR2 is YNNKEL (reference sequence). The CDR3 spells CASSRQGTEAFF.

This chain joins TRBV29-1 and TRBJ2-1; TCRdb gives TRBD2 as the D gene, but with no DNA this cannot be confirmed. Germline V gives CDR1 SQVTM, CDR2 ANQGSEA. The CDR3 consists of 16 residues. CDR3 amino acids: CSGAISGLAPYNEQFF.

The CDR3: CASTEPGFANTEAFF. V usage is TRBV12-3 or TRBV12-4 and J usage is TRBJ1-1; TCRdb proposes TRBD1, but this gene call is untestable without DNA. The CDR3 is 15 residues long.

The chain combines TRBV5-4 with TRBJ2-1. The CDR3 is 16 amino acids. Germline assignment: CDR1 SGHNT and CDR2 YYREEE (reference sequence). The CDR3 here is CASSLALRMDEDEQFF.

The gene calls are TRBV29-1 and TRBJ2-1. Germline-derived CDR1 and CDR2 are SQVTM and ANQGSEA. The CDR3 runs 14 residues. The CDR3 sequence is CSVESLATYNEQFF.

This chain's CDR3 is CASSLRDRGASYEQYF. V and J are TRBV7-9 and TRBJ2-7; there is no DNA to check the TCRdb D call of TRBD1. The CDR3 sequence is 16 residues long. Germline V gene lookup returns CDR1 SEHNR and CDR2 FQNEAQ (reference sequence). The whole variable domain, remainder taken from reference TRBV7-9 and TRBJ2-7, is DTGVSQNPRHKITKRGQNVTFRCDPISEHNRLYWYRQTLGQGPEFLTYFQNEAQLEKSRLLSDRFSAERPKGSFSTLEIQRTEQGDSAMYLCASSLRDRGASYEQYFGPGTRLTVT.

This sequence joins TRBV4-1 and TRBJ2-2. This CDR3 region has 15 residues. The germline CDR1 and CDR2 sequences are MGHRA and YSYEKL. The chain's CDR3 is CASSPLTENTGELFF.

This sequence joins TRBV23-1 and TRBJ1-1; TCRdb outputs TRBD1, but without DNA this stays unchecked. TRBV23-1 belongs to the ORF category, with a function that is uncertain. This CDR3 has 18 residues. The CDR3 spells CASVPPPPPGRLNTEAFF.

The chain has TRBV12-3 or TRBV12-4 and TRBJ1-1; as DNA is missing, the TRBD1 call by TCRdb cannot be tested. The CDR3 is 19 residues long. The chain's CDR3 is CASSSTNLAQGGWNTEAFF.

The rearrangement uses TRBV11-2 and TRBJ2-1; TCRdb's assignment of TRBD1 cannot be checked, as there is no DNA. The CDR3 is 14 residues long. The germline gives CDR1 SGHAT, CDR2 FQNNGV. The CDR3: CASSSGGSYNEQFF.

This chain uses TRBV6-4 with TRBJ2-1; TCRdb's D gene call, TRBD2, goes unchecked for lack of DNA. The CDR3 sequence is 14 residues long. The germline CDR1 and CDR2 sequences are MRHNA and SNTAGT. This CDR3 reads CANSEGLAGGQQFF.

This sequence joins TRBV28 and TRBJ2-7; TCRdb gives TRBD2 as the D gene, but with no DNA this cannot be confirmed. Germline V CDR1 and CDR2: MDHEN, SYDVKM. The CDR3 spans 11 residues. The CDR3 reads CASSPAREQYF.

V gene TRBV7-3 combines with J gene TRBJ2-7; TCRdb designates TRBD1, a call that cannot be tested without DNA. The germline CDR1 and CDR2 sequences are SGHTA and FQGTGA. The CDR3 is made up of 14 amino acids. The CDR3 here is CASSSGQGSYEQYF.

The genes are TRBV19 and TRBJ1-5; TCRdb outputs TRBD1, but without DNA this stays unchecked. This CDR3 is 16 amino acids long. Germline V CDR1 and CDR2: LNHDA, SQIVND (reference sequence). The CDR3 protein is CASSPQGEYSNQPQHF. Full variable domain (rest looked up from reference TRBV19 and TRBJ1-5): DGGITQSPKYLFRKEGQNVTLSCEQNLNHDAMYWYRQDPGQGLRLIYYSQIVNDFQKGDIAEGYSVSREKKESFPLTVTSAQKNPTAFYLCASSPQGEYSNQPQHFGDGTRLSIL.

The chain is built from TRBV20-1 and TRBJ1-1; TCRdb calls TRBD1, which cannot be checked without DNA. Germline values: CDR1 DFQATT, CDR2 SNEGSKA (reference sequence). The CDR3 extends over 17 amino acids. CDR3 sequence: CSARGTGGGEGSTEAFF.

The chain couples TRBV20-1 to TRBJ2-1. Germline CDR1 and CDR2: DFQATT and SNEGSKA (reference sequence). The CDR3 runs 11 residues. The CDR3 reads CSAPSYNEQFF.

The chain links TRBV7-9 to TRBJ1-1; TCRdb outputs TRBD1, but without DNA this stays unchecked. The germline gives CDR1 SEHNR, CDR2 FQNEAQ (reference sequence). This CDR3 has 17 residues. The chain's CDR3 is CASSLVGTGGVNTEAFF.

V usage is TRBV20-1 and J usage is TRBJ1-2; TCRdb indicates TRBD1, and absent DNA this call remains unverified. Germline-derived CDR1 and CDR2 are DFQATT and SNEGSKA (reference sequence). The CDR3 runs to 15 residues. CDR3: CSARISRGDNYGYTF.

The CDR3: CASSQGQSNQPQHF. The chain has TRBV3-1 and TRBJ1-5. The CDR3 length is 14 residues. Germline V gene sequence: CDR1 LGHDT, CDR2 YNNKEL (reference sequence).